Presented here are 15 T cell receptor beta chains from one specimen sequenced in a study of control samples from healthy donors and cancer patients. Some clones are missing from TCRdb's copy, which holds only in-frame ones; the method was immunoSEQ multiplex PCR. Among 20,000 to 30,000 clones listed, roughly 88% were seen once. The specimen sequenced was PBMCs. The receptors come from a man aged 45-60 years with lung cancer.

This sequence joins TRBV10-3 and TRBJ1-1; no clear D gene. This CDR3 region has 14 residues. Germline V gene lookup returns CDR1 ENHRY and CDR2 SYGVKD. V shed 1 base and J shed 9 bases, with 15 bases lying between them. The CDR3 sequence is CAISEWGARGKAFF. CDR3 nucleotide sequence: TGTGCCATCAGTGAGTGGGGTGCACGAGGCAAAGCTTTCTTT.

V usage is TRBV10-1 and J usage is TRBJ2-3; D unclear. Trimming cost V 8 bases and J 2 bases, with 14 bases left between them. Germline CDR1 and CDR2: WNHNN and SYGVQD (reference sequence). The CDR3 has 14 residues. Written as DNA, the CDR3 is TGCGCCAGCTCTGAGACCTTGGCCACAGATACGCAGTATTTT. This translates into CASSETLATDTQYF.

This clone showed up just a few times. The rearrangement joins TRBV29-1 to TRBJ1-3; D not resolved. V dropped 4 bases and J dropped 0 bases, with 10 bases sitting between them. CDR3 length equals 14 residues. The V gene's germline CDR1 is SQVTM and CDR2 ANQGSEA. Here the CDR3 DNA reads TGCAGCGTTGGAGTAGCTTACTCTGGAAACACCATATATTTT. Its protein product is CSVGVAYSGNTIYF.

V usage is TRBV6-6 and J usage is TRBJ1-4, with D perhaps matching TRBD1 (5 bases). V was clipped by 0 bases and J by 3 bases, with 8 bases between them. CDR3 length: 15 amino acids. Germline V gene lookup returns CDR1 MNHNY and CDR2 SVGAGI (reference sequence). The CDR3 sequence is CASSYSGDPNEKLFF. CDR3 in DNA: TGTGCCAGCAGTTACTCAGGGGACCCTAATGAAAAACTGTTTTTT.

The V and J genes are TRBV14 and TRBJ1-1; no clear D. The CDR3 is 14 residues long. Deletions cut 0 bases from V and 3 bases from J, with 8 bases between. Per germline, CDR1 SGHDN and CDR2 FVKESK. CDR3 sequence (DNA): TGTGCCAGCAGCCAAGATACGGGGTACACTGAAGCTTTCTTT. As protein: CASSQDTGYTEAFF.

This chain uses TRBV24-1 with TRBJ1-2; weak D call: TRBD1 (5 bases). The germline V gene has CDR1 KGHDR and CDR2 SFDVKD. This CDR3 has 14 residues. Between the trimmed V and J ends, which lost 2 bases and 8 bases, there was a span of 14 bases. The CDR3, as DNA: TGTGCCACCAGTGATTGGGGGGGACTTCGCGGCTACACCTTC. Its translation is CATSDWGGLRGYTF.

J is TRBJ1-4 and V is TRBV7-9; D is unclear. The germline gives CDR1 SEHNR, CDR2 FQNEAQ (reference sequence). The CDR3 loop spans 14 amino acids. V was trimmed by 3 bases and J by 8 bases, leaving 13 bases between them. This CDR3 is CASSFDGSREKLFF. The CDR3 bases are TGTGCCAGCAGCTTTGACGGTTCCCGGGAAAAACTGTTTTTT.

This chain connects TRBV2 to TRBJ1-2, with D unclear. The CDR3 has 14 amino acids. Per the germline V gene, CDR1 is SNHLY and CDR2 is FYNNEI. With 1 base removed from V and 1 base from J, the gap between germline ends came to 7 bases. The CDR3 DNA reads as TGTGCCAGCAGTGAAGTCGCTGATAACTATGGCTACACCTTC. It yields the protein CASSEVADNYGYTF. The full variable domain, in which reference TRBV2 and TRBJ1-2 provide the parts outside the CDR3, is EPEVTQTPSHQVTQMGQEVILRCVPISNHLYFYWYRQILGQKVEFLVSFYNNEISEKSEIFDDQFSVERPDGSNFTLKIRSTKLEDSAMYFCASSEVADNYGYTFGSGTRLTVV.

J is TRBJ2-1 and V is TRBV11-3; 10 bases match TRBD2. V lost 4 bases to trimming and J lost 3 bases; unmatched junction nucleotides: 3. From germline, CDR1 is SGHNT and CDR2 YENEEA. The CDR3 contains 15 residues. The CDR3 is CASSWASGGYNEQFF. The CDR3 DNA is TGTGCCAGCAGCTGGGCTAGCGGGGGCTACAATGAGCAGTTCTTC.

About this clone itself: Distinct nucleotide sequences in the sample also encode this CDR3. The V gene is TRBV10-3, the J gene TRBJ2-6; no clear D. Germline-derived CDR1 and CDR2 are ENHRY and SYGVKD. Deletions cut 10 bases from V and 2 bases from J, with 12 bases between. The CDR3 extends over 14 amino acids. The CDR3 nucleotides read TGTGCCACCCTAATTCAACCTGGGGCCAACGTCCTGACTTTC. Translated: CATLIQPGANVLTF.

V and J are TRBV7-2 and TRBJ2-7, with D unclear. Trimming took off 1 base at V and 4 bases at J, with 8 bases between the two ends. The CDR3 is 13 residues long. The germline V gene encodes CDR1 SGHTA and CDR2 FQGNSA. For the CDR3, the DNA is TGTGCCAGCAGCTTAGAGGCAGATTACGAGCAGTACTTC. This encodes CASSLEADYEQYF.

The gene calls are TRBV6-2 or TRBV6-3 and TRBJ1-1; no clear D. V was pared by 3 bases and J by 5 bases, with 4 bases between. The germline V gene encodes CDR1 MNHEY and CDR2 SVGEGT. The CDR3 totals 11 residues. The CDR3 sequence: CASSYHTEAFF. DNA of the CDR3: TGTGCCAGCAGTTATCATACTGAAGCTTTCTTT.

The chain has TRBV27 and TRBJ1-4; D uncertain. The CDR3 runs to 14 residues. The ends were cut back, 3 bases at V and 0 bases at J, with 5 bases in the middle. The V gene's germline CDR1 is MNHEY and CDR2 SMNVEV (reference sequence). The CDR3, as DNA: TGTGCCAGCAGTTTCGGGGCAACTAATGAAAAACTGTTTTTT. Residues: CASSFGATNEKLFF. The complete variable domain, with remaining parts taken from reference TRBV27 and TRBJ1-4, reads EAQVTQNPRYLITVTGKKLTVTCSQNMNHEYMSWYRQDPGLGLRQIYYSMNVEVTDKGDVPEGYKVSRKEKRNFPLILESPSPNQTSLYFCASSFGATNEKLFFGSGTQLSVL.

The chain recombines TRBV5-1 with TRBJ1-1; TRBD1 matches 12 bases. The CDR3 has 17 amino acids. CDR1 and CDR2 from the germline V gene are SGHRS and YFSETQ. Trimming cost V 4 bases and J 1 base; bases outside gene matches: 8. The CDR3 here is CASSGPGQGAGNTEAFF. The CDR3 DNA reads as TGCGCCAGCAGCGGACCGGGACAGGGGGCTGGGAACACTGAAGCTTTCTTT.

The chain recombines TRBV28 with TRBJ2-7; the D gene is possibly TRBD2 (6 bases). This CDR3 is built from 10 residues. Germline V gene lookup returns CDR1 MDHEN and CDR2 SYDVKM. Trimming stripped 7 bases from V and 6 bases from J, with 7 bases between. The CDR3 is CASTGSEQYF. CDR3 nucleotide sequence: TGTGCCAGCACCGGGAGCGAGCAGTACTTC.